The rows below give T cell receptor beta chains drawn from one sample of a study of T cell repertoires in cytomegalovirus infection. Each CDR3 protein is one row after TCRdb ran MiXCR on the reads. The profile covers about 320,000 distinct CDR3 sequences, with 9.5% appearing a single time and around 4.1% taken by the ten largest. Input material: PBMCs. Source of these receptors: a human donor in good health (CMV status not recorded). Some clones in this sample may be carry-over from other donors' samples. The CDR3 runs from the conserved cysteine through the conserved F or W. The D gene is left open where the match is weak. Size is omitted from some rows. Given values are once, few, many or a class for expanded clones.

abundance: many
j_gene: TRBJ2-2
v_gene: TRBV6-5
d_gene: -
CDR3aa: CASKWGETNTGELFF
CDR3nt: TGTGCCAGCAAATGGGGGGAAACGAACACCGGGGAGCTGTTTTTT

abundance: -
j_gene: TRBJ1-5
v_gene: TRBV10-3
d_gene: -
CDR3aa: CAISEFDQPQHF
CDR3nt: TGTGCCATCAGTGAATTTGATCAGCCCCAGCATTTT

abundance: few
j_gene: TRBJ2-4
v_gene: TRBV28
d_gene: -
CDR3aa: CASSGHGKNIQYF
CDR3nt: TGTGCCAGCAGTGGGCATGGCAAAAACATTCAGTACTTC

abundance: many
j_gene: TRBJ2-6
v_gene: TRBV7-8
d_gene: -
CDR3aa: CAGESGANVLTF
CDR3nt: TGTGCCGGAGAGTCTGGGGCCAACGTCCTGACTTTC

abundance: many
j_gene: TRBJ1-1
v_gene: TRBV7-2
d_gene: -
CDR3aa: CASSLVSVGAMLTAEAFF
CDR3nt: TGTGCCAGCAGCTTAGTTTCCGTTGGGGCAATGTTAACGGCCGAAGCTTTCTTT

abundance: -
j_gene: TRBJ1-5
v_gene: TRBV19
d_gene: TRBD1
CDR3aa: CASSARDRGLNGQPQHF
CDR3nt: TGTGCCAGTAGTGCCCGGGACAGGGGGCTAAATGGGCAGCCCCAGCATTTT

abundance: few
j_gene: TRBJ1-1
v_gene: TRBV19
d_gene: -
CDR3aa: CASSLGTEMNTEAFF
CDR3nt: TGTGCCAGTAGTCTAGGGACGGAGATGAACACTGAAGCTTTCTTT

abundance: many
j_gene: TRBJ1-5
v_gene: TRBV7-2
d_gene: TRBD1
CDR3aa: CASSLGQGVDQPQHF
CDR3nt: TGTGCCAGCAGCTTAGGACAGGGCGTCGATCAGCCCCAGCATTTT

abundance: -
j_gene: TRBJ2-7
v_gene: TRBV4-1
d_gene: -
CDR3aa: CASSQESPVREQYF
CDR3nt: TGTGCCAGCAGCCAAGAGAGCCCTGTTAGGGAGCAGTACTTC

abundance: -
j_gene: TRBJ2-5
v_gene: TRBV28
d_gene: TRBD2
CDR3aa: CASSPGTSMVTQYF
CDR3nt: TGTGCCAGCAGTCCCGGGACTAGCATGGTGACCCAGTACTTC

abundance: -
j_gene: TRBJ2-6
v_gene: TRBV7-9
d_gene: -
CDR3aa: CASRPPGTSPSGANVLTF
CDR3nt: TGTGCCAGCAGGCCCCCCGGGACTTCACCGTCTGGGGCCAACGTCCTGACTTTC

abundance: -
j_gene: TRBJ2-1
v_gene: TRBV5-1
d_gene: TRBD2
CDR3aa: CASRVTAGDFNEQFF
CDR3nt: TGCGCCAGCAGGGTCACGGCGGGAGATTTCAATGAGCAGTTCTTC

abundance: many
j_gene: TRBJ2-2
v_gene: TRBV28
d_gene: TRBD1
CDR3aa: CASSWDRADGELFF
CDR3nt: TGTGCCAGCAGCTGGGACAGGGCGGACGGGGAGCTGTTTTTT

abundance: few
j_gene: TRBJ2-1
v_gene: TRBV4-1
d_gene: TRBD2
CDR3aa: CASSQDQYRSTSGFYNEQFF
CDR3nt: TGTGCCAGCAGCCAAGATCAGTATAGGTCGACTAGCGGGTTCTACAATGAGCAGTTCTTC

abundance: -
j_gene: TRBJ2-1
v_gene: TRBV6-2/TRBV6-3
d_gene: -
CDR3aa: CASSYDSFRYNEQFF
CDR3nt: TGTGCCAGCAGCTATGACAGTTTTCGCTACAATGAGCAGTTCTTC

abundance: many
j_gene: TRBJ1-5
v_gene: TRBV5-1
d_gene: -
CDR3aa: CASSLGSGGSNQPQHF
CDR3nt: TGCGCCAGCAGCTTGGGGAGTGGGGGGAGCAATCAGCCCCAGCATTTT

abundance: many
j_gene: TRBJ2-1
v_gene: TRBV12-3/TRBV12-4
d_gene: -
CDR3aa: CASTLTRRDEQFF
CDR3nt: TGTGCCAGCACCTTGACTCGGAGGGATGAGCAGTTCTTC

abundance: many
j_gene: TRBJ2-5
v_gene: TRBV6-1
d_gene: TRBD2
CDR3aa: CASSDLSGGPYQETQYF
CDR3nt: TGTGCCAGCAGTGATCTTAGCGGGGGCCCGTACCAAGAGACCCAGTACTTC

abundance: -
j_gene: TRBJ2-7
v_gene: TRBV6-2/TRBV6-3
d_gene: TRBD2
CDR3aa: CASSYPSLAGGLEQYF
CDR3nt: TGTGCCAGCAGTTACCCCTCCCTAGCGGGGGGGCTCGAGCAGTACTTC

abundance: many
j_gene: TRBJ1-1
v_gene: TRBV7-6
d_gene: -
CDR3aa: CASSSDWSEAFF
CDR3nt: TGTGCCAGCAGCTCGGACTGGAGTGAAGCTTTCTTT

abundance: -
j_gene: TRBJ2-1
v_gene: TRBV4-1
d_gene: -
CDR3aa: CASSQDDRYNEQFF
CDR3nt: TGCGCCAGCAGCCAAGATGACCGATACAATGAGCAGTTCTTC

abundance: few
j_gene: TRBJ2-5
v_gene: TRBV2
d_gene: -
CDR3aa: CASSAWGLLQETQYF
CDR3nt: TGTGCCAGCAGCGCTTGGGGACTGCTCCAAGAGACCCAGTACTTC

abundance: -
j_gene: TRBJ1-1
v_gene: TRBV7-2
d_gene: -
CDR3aa: CASSFERMNTEAFF
CDR3nt: TGTGCCAGCAGCTTTGAGCGTATGAACACTGAAGCTTTCTTT

abundance: many
j_gene: TRBJ2-5
v_gene: TRBV20-1
d_gene: -
CDR3aa: CSARGQQETQYF
CDR3nt: TGCAGTGCTAGAGGACAGCAAGAGACCCAGTACTTC

abundance: many
j_gene: TRBJ2-7
v_gene: TRBV7-2
d_gene: TRBD2
CDR3aa: CASSLAPISGSEQYF
CDR3nt: TGTGCCAGCAGCTTAGCGCCGATTAGCGGGAGCGAGCAGTACTTC

abundance: few
j_gene: TRBJ1-5
v_gene: TRBV6-6
d_gene: TRBD1
CDR3aa: CASSYGTGMGNQPQHF
CDR3nt: TGTGCCAGCAGTTATGGGACAGGGATGGGCAATCAGCCCCAGCATTTT

abundance: -
j_gene: TRBJ2-1
v_gene: TRBV14
d_gene: TRBD2
CDR3aa: CASSPLPGLAPTSSYNEQFF
CDR3nt: TGTGCCAGCAGCCCCCTACCGGGACTAGCCCCGACGAGCTCCTACAATGAGCAGTTCTTC

abundance: many
j_gene: TRBJ2-1
v_gene: TRBV7-2
d_gene: -
CDR3aa: CASSLARAYNEQFF
CDR3nt: TGTGCCAGCAGCTTGGCCAGGGCGTACAATGAGCAGTTCTTC

abundance: -
j_gene: TRBJ1-1
v_gene: TRBV20-1
d_gene: -
CDR3aa: CSARDGQTIEAFF
CDR3nt: TGCAGTGCTAGAGATGGGCAGACGATTGAAGCTTTCTTT

abundance: few
j_gene: TRBJ2-7
v_gene: TRBV27
d_gene: -
CDR3aa: CASSRWARYYEQYF
CDR3nt: TGTGCCAGCAGTAGGTGGGCGAGATACTACGAGCAGTACTTC

abundance: many
j_gene: TRBJ2-7
v_gene: TRBV12-3/TRBV12-4
d_gene: TRBD2
CDR3aa: CASRRGAEYEQYF
CDR3nt: TGTGCCAGCCGGCGGGGGGCAGAGTACGAGCAGTACTTC

abundance: many
j_gene: TRBJ2-1
v_gene: TRBV7-2
d_gene: TRBD1
CDR3aa: CASSSAGTGRNEQFF
CDR3nt: TGTGCCAGCAGCTCGGCCGGGACAGGGCGAAATGAGCAGTTCTTC

abundance: many
j_gene: TRBJ2-3
v_gene: TRBV6-2/TRBV6-3
d_gene: TRBD2
CDR3aa: CASSPSGGTDTQYF
CDR3nt: TGTGCCAGCAGTCCCAGCGGGGGCACAGATACGCAGTATTTT

abundance: few
j_gene: TRBJ2-7
v_gene: TRBV7-2
d_gene: TRBD2
CDR3aa: CASSLEGSGRRNEQYF
CDR3nt: TGTGCCAGCAGCTTAGAAGGTAGCGGGAGGAGGAACGAGCAGTACTTC

abundance: few
j_gene: TRBJ2-1
v_gene: TRBV28
d_gene: -
CDR3aa: CASSFRPYAGNEQFF
CDR3nt: TGTGCCAGCAGTTTTAGGCCGTATGCGGGCAATGAGCAGTTCTTC

abundance: many
j_gene: TRBJ2-1
v_gene: TRBV7-2
d_gene: TRBD2
CDR3aa: CASSPMTSVSEQFF
CDR3nt: TGTGCCAGCAGCCCCATGACTAGCGTGAGCGAGCAGTTCTTC

abundance: many
j_gene: TRBJ2-7
v_gene: TRBV7-2
d_gene: -
CDR3aa: CASSLSGTISYEQYF
CDR3nt: TGTGCCAGCAGCTTATCCGGGACCATCTCCTACGAGCAGTACTTC

abundance: many
j_gene: TRBJ2-1
v_gene: TRBV12-3/TRBV12-4
d_gene: -
CDR3aa: CASSVGRSYNEQFF
CDR3nt: TGTGCCAGCAGTGTGGGACGGAGCTACAATGAGCAGTTCTTC

abundance: few
j_gene: TRBJ2-7
v_gene: TRBV28
d_gene: TRBD2
CDR3aa: CASRPGLAGVYEQYF
CDR3nt: TGTGCCAGCAGACCGGGACTAGCGGGAGTCTATGAGCAGTACTTC

abundance: many
j_gene: TRBJ2-2
v_gene: TRBV7-9
d_gene: TRBD2
CDR3aa: CASSFSGGNTGELFF
CDR3nt: TGTGCCAGCAGCTTTTCGGGGGGGAACACCGGGGAGCTGTTTTTT

abundance: -
j_gene: TRBJ2-1
v_gene: TRBV20-1
d_gene: TRBD2
CDR3aa: CSADRGLDNNEQFF
CDR3nt: TGCAGTGCTGACCGGGGACTAGATAACAATGAGCAGTTCTTC

abundance: -
j_gene: TRBJ1-6
v_gene: TRBV12-3/TRBV12-4
d_gene: -
CDR3aa: CASSPEQGSPLHF
CDR3nt: TGTGCCAGCAGTCCAGAACAGGGTTCACCCCTCCACTTT